The 8 T cell receptor beta chains below were found in one sample sequenced in a study of post-analysis software for immune sequencing data. These TCRs are of unknown antigen specificity. Study-wide findings and caveats: With TRBV5-6, TRBV5-1 and TRBV20-1 included, several TRBV segments were more frequent in patients than in controls.

Every TCR beta cDNA library bore unique molecular identifiers. TCRdb analysed the PCR reads with MiXCR anew, one entry per CDR3 protein. The sample lists 820,000 or so distinct CDR3 sequences; roughly 50% were seen once. Sample: blood. These receptors were obtained from a girl aged 5-17 years with multiple sclerosis.

The chain employs TRBV12-3 or TRBV12-4 and TRBJ1-2; D gene ambiguous. V shed 4 bases and J shed 1 base, with 19 bases lying between them. There are 17 residues in the CDR3. This chain's CDR3 is CASSSPTIVTSNYGYTF. The CDR3 nucleotides are TGTGCCAGCAGTTCCCCCACCATTGTCACAAGTAACTATGGCTACACCTTC.

The rearrangement uses TRBV6-6 and TRBJ2-1, with a weak D call TRBD2 (6 bases). The CDR3 has 16 amino acids. CDR1 and CDR2 from the germline V gene are MNHNY and SVGAGI (reference sequence). Trimming removed 2 bases from V and 0 bases from J, with 11 bases in between. DNA of the CDR3: TGTGCCAGCAGTTACGGTCTCGGGGGCTCCTACAATGAGCAGTTCTTC. It specifies CASSYGLGGSYNEQFF.

This clonotype was picked up one time. The J gene is TRBJ2-1, the V gene TRBV12-3 or TRBV12-4; D is possibly TRBD2 (6 bases). The CDR3 runs 13 residues. With 5 bases removed from V and 8 bases from J, the gap between germline ends came to 13 bases. The CDR3 DNA reads TGTGCCAGCAGTCGACGGGGGATCGATGAGCAGTTCTTC. This gives the protein CASSRRGIDEQFF.

The chain uses TRBV25-1 and TRBJ2-5, with 8 bases that match TRBD2. The ends lost 4 bases at V and 6 bases at J; junction bases unmatched: 7. CDR1 and CDR2 (germline): MGHDK, SYGVNS. The CDR3 runs to 14 residues. The CDR3 reads CASSVAGWWKTQYF. CDR3 coding DNA: TGTGCCAGCAGTGTAGCGGGATGGTGGAAGACCCAGTACTTC.

The V call is TRBV20-1, the J call TRBJ2-3; 8 bases agree with TRBD1. The junction had 7 bases not matched to a gene; V was cut back by 0 bases and J by 2 bases. This CDR3 is 16 amino acids long. Germline V gene data show CDR1 as DFQATT and CDR2 as SNEGSKA (reference sequence). CDR3 nucleotides: TGCAGTGCTAGAGAGCTCAGGACAGGGCACACAGATACGCAGTATTTT. Translated: CSARELRTGHTDTQYF.

The V gene is TRBV3-1, the J gene TRBJ2-3; D perhaps matches TRBD2 (6 bases). V shed 4 bases and J shed 1 base, with 12 bases lying between them. The CDR3 has 15 residues. The germline CDR1 and CDR2 sequences are LGHDT and YNNKEL (reference sequence). CDR3 region: CASSPYAGRTDTQYF. The CDR3 region has the DNA TGTGCCAGCAGCCCCTATGCGGGACGCACAGATACGCAGTATTTT.

The rearrangement uses TRBV30 and TRBJ2-5, with D perhaps TRBD1 or TRBD2 (5 bases each). The J call may be mistaken, given a closer DNA end match to TRBJ2-7. CDR1 is GTSNPN and CDR2 is SVGIG in the germline V gene (reference sequence). CDR3 length: 16 amino acids. The CDR3 loop reads CAWRPLGDRGTYEQYF. The CDR3, as DNA: TGTGCCTGGAGGCCCCTGGGGGATAGGGGTACCTACGAGCAGTACTTC.

The chain joins TRBV5-1 to TRBJ2-3; 9 nucleotides line up with TRBD2. The V gene end was trimmed by 4 bases and the J gene end by 0 bases; junction bases not matched to a gene: 3. The CDR3 runs to 15 residues. Germline lookup yields CDR1 SGHRS and CDR2 YFSETQ. CDR3 region: CASSITSGSTDTQYF. CDR3 DNA: TGCGCCAGCAGCATAACTAGCGGGAGCACAGATACGCAGTATTTT.